The 24 T cell receptor beta chains below come from one sample, sequenced in a study of cytomegalovirus exposure and HLA in healthy donors. Researchers ran the PCR with 60 Vbeta and 13 Jbeta primers. The protocol was immunoSEQ multiplex PCR, while the TCRdb copy is restricted to in-frame clones and leaves out a portion. The profile shows about 180,000 clones, 65% to 85% of them singletons. Sequenced input: PBMCs. These receptors were taken from a girl aged 10 to 17 in good health and CMV-seropositive.

The rearrangement joins TRBV6-4 to TRBJ2-3; possible D gene TRBD1, 5 bases. The CDR3 runs to 14 residues. Trimming took 3 bases from V and 2 from J, leaving 9 bases between them. The germline V gene encodes CDR1 MRHNA and CDR2 SNTAGT. The CDR3 DNA reads as TGTGCCAGCAGTGAACAGGCTAACACAGATACGCAGTATTTT. The encoded protein is CASSEQANTDTQYF.

The CDR3 protein is CASSTGTSYEQYF. CDR3 DNA sequence: TGTGCCAGCAGCACCGGGACTTCCTACGAGCAGTACTTC. V and J are TRBV5-4 and TRBJ2-7, with D tentatively TRBD2 (6 bases). Germline V CDR1 and CDR2: SGHNT, YYREEE (reference sequence). The ends were cut back, 4 bases at V and 1 base at J, with 9 bases in the middle. CDR3 length: 13 residues.

This chain links TRBV2 with TRBJ2-7; tentative D call: TRBD1 (6 bases). Deletions cut 4 bases from V and 0 bases from J, with 16 bases between. Germline CDR1 SNHLY, CDR2 FYNNEI. The CDR3 runs 16 residues. In DNA, the CDR3 is TGTGCCAGCAGTGGTCGCGACAGGTTCTTCTCCTACGAGCAGTACTTC. It encodes CASSGRDRFFSYEQYF.

This chain connects TRBV19 to TRBJ2-1, with 8 bases that match TRBD2. CDR3 length equals 15 residues. Trimming removed 3 bases from V and 7 bases from J; junction bases left unmatched: 8. Germline V CDR1 and CDR2: LNHDA, SQIVND (reference sequence). CDR3 nucleotide sequence: TGTGCCAGTAGTATGGCGGGAGGTAATTGGAATGAGCAGTTCTTC. As protein: CASSMAGGNWNEQFF.

The chain employs TRBV10-3 and TRBJ2-2; TRBD1 agrees at 7 bases. CDR1 is ENHRY, CDR2 SYGVKD, per germline. The CDR3 covers 15 residues. V shed 2 bases and J 2 bases; nucleotides not matched to a gene: 2. The CDR3 nucleotides are TGTGCCATCAGTGAGAGGGGGCCCAACACCGGGGAGCTGTTTTTT. The encoded protein is CAISERGPNTGELFF.

The chain is built from TRBV19 and TRBJ1-2, with 10 bases aligning to TRBD1. From germline, CDR1 is LNHDA and CDR2 SQIVND (reference sequence). After removal of 3 bases from V and 3 bases from J, the junction contained 4 bases not matched to a gene. CDR3 length: 15 residues. The CDR3 sequence is CASSIADRGDYGYTF. CDR3 sequence (DNA): TGTGCCAGTAGTATTGCGGACAGGGGGGACTATGGCTACACCTTC. The full variable domain, completed using reference TRBV19 and TRBJ1-2, is DGGITQSPKYLFRKEGQNVTLSCEQNLNHDAMYWYRQDPGQGLRLIYYSQIVNDFQKGDIAEGYSVSREKKESFPLTVTSAQKNPTAFYLCASSIADRGDYGYTFGSGTRLTVV.

The rearrangement joins TRBV9 to TRBJ2-3; no clear D. Trimming left V 0 bases short and J 2 bases short, with 7 bases between. CDR1 is SGDLS, CDR2 YYNGEE, per germline. This CDR3 comprises 14 residues. The CDR3 coding sequence is TGTGCCAGCAGCGTAGGACTGTACACAGATACGCAGTATTTT. Its protein product is CASSVGLYTDTQYF.

The rearrangement links TRBV7-8 to TRBJ1-4; D is ambiguous. Trimming took off 1 base at V and 8 bases at J, with 5 bases between the two ends. Germline assignment: CDR1 SGHVS and CDR2 FQNEAQ. The CDR3 has 12 amino acids. The CDR3 sequence is CASSLVSEKLFF. CDR3 coding DNA: TGTGCCAGCAGCTTAGTAAGCGAAAAACTGTTTTTT.

This clone was counted a single time. The CDR3 sequence is CASSLGQANYEQYF. DNA for the CDR3: TGTGCCAGCAGCTTAGGTCAGGCGAACTACGAGCAGTACTTC. The genes are TRBV7-2 and TRBJ2-7; no firm D call. V was trimmed by 1 base and J by 3 bases, leaving 10 bases between them. The length of the CDR3 is 14 residues. Germline CDR1 and CDR2: SGHTA and FQGNSA.

This chain connects TRBV19 to TRBJ2-7, with D possibly TRBD2 on 7 matching bases. The CDR3 has 14 amino acids. The V end lost 5 bases, the J end lost 6 bases, and 17 bases lay between the germline ends. Per the germline V gene, CDR1 is LNHDA and CDR2 is SQIVND (reference sequence). The CDR3 protein is CASSSPGEGLEQYF. CDR3 DNA: TGTGCCAGTAGTTCTCCAGGGGAGGGGCTCGAGCAGTACTTC.

The gene calls are TRBV5-8 and TRBJ2-1; a possible D gene is TRBD2 (6 bases). The length of the CDR3 is 17 residues. V dropped 4 bases and J dropped 0 bases, with 17 bases sitting between them. Looked up from germline, CDR1 is SGHTS and CDR2 is YDEGEE. The CDR3 region has the DNA TGTGCCAGCAGCCGAACGGTAGCGGATCCCTCCTACAATGAGCAGTTCTTC. Translated: CASSRTVADPSYNEQFF.

This sequence joins TRBV4-3 and TRBJ1-3; TRBD1 aligns across 8 bases. Per germline, CDR1 LGHNA and CDR2 YSLEER. V was clipped by 1 base and J by 3 bases; unmatched bases: 2. This CDR3 has 15 amino acids. The CDR3 DNA reads TGCGCCAGCAGCCAAGGGACAGGGTATGGAAACACCATATATTTT. This encodes CASSQGTGYGNTIYF.

The V and J genes are TRBV30 and TRBJ1-6; D gene ambiguous. The CDR3 length is 12 residues. V was trimmed by 2 bases and J by 7 bases, leaving 6 bases between them. Germline-derived CDR1 and CDR2 are GTSNPN and SVGIG (reference sequence). The CDR3: CAWSKPNSPLHF. The CDR3 nucleotides are TGTGCCTGGAGTAAGCCGAATTCACCCCTCCACTTT.

The DNA of the CDR3 is TGTGCCAGCAGCGTAGGAGGAACGACAGAGCCTATGTCCGGCTACACCTTC. Translated: CASSVGGTTEPMSGYTF. The V and J genes are TRBV9 and TRBJ1-2; D possibly corresponds to TRBD1 (5 bases). The CDR3 has 17 residues. Germline values: CDR1 SGDLS, CDR2 YYNGEE. Trimming cost V 0 bases and J 8 bases, with 23 bases left between them. The complete variable domain, with remaining parts taken from reference TRBV9 and TRBJ1-2, reads DSGVTQTPKHLITATGQRVTLRCSPRSGDLSVYWYQQSLDQGLQFLIQYYNGEERAKGNILERFSAQQFPDLHSELNLSSLELGDSALYFCASSVGGTTEPMSGYTFGSGTRLTVV.

CDR3 loop: CASSGGQNQPQHF. Written as DNA, the CDR3 is TGTGCCAGCAGCGGCGGACAGAATCAGCCCCAGCATTTT. The chain couples TRBV7-2 to TRBJ1-5; D might be TRBD1 (6 bases). V shed 5 bases and J shed 4 bases, with 9 bases lying between them. The CDR3 contains 13 residues. Germline CDR1 SGHTA, CDR2 FQGNSA.

The chain has TRBV27 and TRBJ2-3; 8 nucleotides match TRBD2. V shed 5 bases, J shed 3 bases, and the junction held 7 bases outside the gene matches. Germline V lookup: CDR1 MNHEY, CDR2 SMNVEV (reference sequence). The CDR3 contains 15 residues. Written as DNA, the CDR3 is TGTGCCAGCAGTCGAACCGGGACTAGAACAGATACGCAGTATTTT. Its translation is CASSRTGTRTDTQYF.

V is TRBV7-9 and J is TRBJ2-3; D uncertain. V was cut by 0 bases and J by 4 bases, with 11 bases left in between. CDR1 is SEHNR and CDR2 is FQNEAQ in the germline V gene (reference sequence). The CDR3 spans 15 residues. The CDR3 DNA sequence: TGTGCCAGCAGCTTAGCCGAATTGGGCGCAGATACGCAGTATTTT. Its protein is CASSLAELGADTQYF. Together with reference TRBV7-9 and TRBJ2-3, the CDR3 gives the full variable domain: DTGVSQNPRHKITKRGQNVTFRCDPISEHNRLYWYRQTLGQGPEFLTYFQNEAQLEKSRLLSDRFSAERPKGSFSTLEIQRTEQGDSAMYLCASSLAELGADTQYFGPGTRLTVL.

The CDR3 DNA sequence: TGCGCCAGCACCCGCACAGGCGTTAATGAAAAACTGTTTTTT. It codes for CASTRTGVNEKLFF. V gene TRBV5-1 combines with J gene TRBJ1-4; D might be TRBD1 (5 bases). V gave up 6 bases and J gave up 4 bases, with 13 bases separating them. Looked up from germline, CDR1 is SGHRS and CDR2 is YFSETQ. There are 14 residues in the CDR3.

This chain joins TRBV7-3 and TRBJ2-1; no clear D gene. This CDR3 comprises 13 residues. From germline, CDR1 is SGHTA and CDR2 FQGTGA. Deletions cut 5 bases from V and 6 bases from J, with 11 bases between. This chain's CDR3 is CASSRLSGNEQFF. The CDR3 DNA sequence: TGTGCCAGCAGCCGACTCTCGGGCAATGAGCAGTTCTTC.

The sample holds a few counts of this clone. The chain has TRBV7-9 and TRBJ1-1, with D perhaps matching TRBD1 (5 bases). This CDR3 spans 16 amino acids. The germline CDR1 and CDR2 sequences are SEHNR and FQNEAQ (reference sequence). Trimming took 5 bases from V and 6 from J, leaving 22 bases between them. CDR3 nucleotides: TGTGCCAGCAGCATTTTTTGGGGAGGGGAGAGTGCTGAAGCTTTCTTT. This translates into CASSIFWGGESAEAFF.

In DNA form, the CDR3 reads TGTGCCAGCAGACTAGCGGGGGGAGGGTTGTACGAGCAGTACTTC. Amino acids: CASRLAGGGLYEQYF. The chain carries TRBV2 and TRBJ2-7; 12 bases match TRBD2. This CDR3 is built from 15 residues. The germline gives CDR1 SNHLY, CDR2 FYNNEI. The V and J ends lost 6 bases and 4 bases, in that order; junction bases with no gene match: 7.

In regard to this clone: This sample includes further DNA sequences coding for the same CDR3. The chain has TRBV30 and TRBJ1-1; 7 positions agree with TRBD1. Trimming took 5 bases from V and 4 from J; bases not matched to a gene: 7. The CDR3 length is 13 residues. Germline values: CDR1 GTSNPN, CDR2 SVGIG (reference sequence). The CDR3 is CAWSRQGGTEAFF. CDR3 DNA: TGTGCCTGGTCCAGGCAGGGGGGCACTGAAGCTTTCTTT.

This clone appeared a few times. This sequence joins TRBV5-1 and TRBJ2-1; the match to TRBD2 covers 8 bases. V was clipped by 0 bases and J by 7 bases; unmatched bases: 6. CDR3 length equals 15 residues. CDR1 and CDR2 from the germline V gene are SGHRS and YFSETQ. The CDR3, as DNA: TGCGCCAGCAGCTTGGTCGGGGGGGCGCGGAATGAGCAGTTCTTC. It specifies CASSLVGGARNEQFF.

The table lists this clone with a count of one. This sequence joins TRBV5-1 and TRBJ1-1; 8 bases fit TRBD1. The CDR3 has 16 amino acids. Germline assignment: CDR1 SGHRS and CDR2 YFSETQ. The ends lost 0 bases at V and 4 bases at J; junction bases unmatched: 8. The CDR3 region has the DNA TGCGCCAGCAGCTTGGTGCCTCTCAGGGGGCGCACTGAAGCTTTCTTT. Translation: CASSLVPLRGRTEAFF.